Listed below are T cell receptor beta chains from one sample, sequenced in a study of blood T cell repertoires in COVID-19. Clones were read by immunoSEQ multiplex PCR, and TCRdb kept only the in-frame ones, dropping some. This sample carries roughly 180,000 clones, 60% to 85% of them seen once, and the ten largest clones take roughly 8.6%. Sequenced: peripheral blood. The receptors derive from a woman between 50 and 59 years old with active or convalescent COVID-19. The CDR3 runs from the conserved cysteine through the conserved F or W. Each record gives: CDR3 length, J gene, V gene, clone size, D gene, CDR3 protein, CDR3 DNA. A D gene is named only where the DNA matches it firmly. Clone sizes are given selectively: once, few, many, or a class where the clone is expanded.

16 TRBJ2-3 TRBV4-3 - - CASSQEGYSFTDTQYF TGCGCCAGCAGCCAAGAAGGTTACAGCTTCACAGATACGCAGTATTTT
13 TRBJ1-2 TRBV25-1 - - CASSEFAGIGYTF TGTGCCAGCAGTGAATTCGCCGGGATCGGCTACACCTTC
17 TRBJ2-3 TRBV3-1/TRBV3-2 - TRBD2 CASSQDKRTSGTDTQYF TGTGCCAGCAGCCAAGATAAAAGGACTAGCGGGACGGATACGCAGTATTTT
15 TRBJ1-1 TRBV5-1 - - CASSFTQGGNTEAFF TGCGCCAGCAGCTTCACACAGGGTGGGAACACTGAAGCTTTCTTT
17 TRBJ2-1 TRBV7-9 - TRBD2 CASSSRTSGADYNEQFF TGTGCCAGCAGCTCTAGGACTAGCGGGGCGGACTACAATGAGCAGTTCTTC
14 TRBJ1-3 TRBV29-1 - TRBD1 CSVEQGSSGNTIYF TGCAGCGTGGAACAGGGGTCCTCTGGAAACACCATATATTTT
13 TRBJ1-1 TRBV2 - - CASSEVVNTEAFF TGTGCCAGCAGCGAAGTAGTGAACACTGAAGCTTTCTTT
15 TRBJ2-1 TRBV5-1 - - CASSFRLGGNNEQFF TGCGCCAGCAGCTTTCGTCTGGGGGGAAACAATGAGCAGTTCTTC
16 TRBJ2-1 TRBV24-1 - TRBD2 CATSDFAGGPSDEQFF TGTGCCACCAGTGATTTTGCGGGAGGGCCGAGCGATGAGCAGTTCTTC
14 TRBJ1-4 TRBV7-9 - TRBD1 CASSSGQLNEKLFF TGTGCCAGCAGCTCGGGACAGTTAAATGAAAAACTGTTTTTT
15 TRBJ1-5 TRBV2 - TRBD1 CASSVPQGDDQPQHF TGTGCCAGCAGTGTTCCACAGGGGGACGATCAGCCCCAGCATTTT
12 TRBJ2-3 TRBV6-5 - - CASSPPQGTQYF TGTGCCAGCAGTCCGCCCCAGGGCACGCAGTATTTT
13 TRBJ2-1 TRBV5-1 few - CASSPDIYNEQFF TGCGCCAGCAGCCCGGACATCTACAATGAGCAGTTCTTC
14 TRBJ2-5 TRBV30 - - CAGSRDWEQETQYF TGTGCCGGTTCCCGGGACTGGGAACAAGAGACCCAGTACTTC
13 TRBJ1-4 TRBV6-5 - - CASSRQRGEKLFF TGTGCCAGCAGTCGACAGCGGGGTGAAAAACTGTTTTTT
16 TRBJ1-1 TRBV25-1 - - CASSDPEEGRVTEAFF TGTGCCAGCAGTGACCCCGAAGAGGGTAGGGTGACTGAAGCTTTCTTT
16 TRBJ1-1 TRBV4-2 few TRBD1 CASSQDRTGGLGEAFF TGTGCCAGCAGCCAAGATAGGACAGGGGGTCTCGGTGAAGCTTTCTTT
12 TRBJ1-1 TRBV18 - TRBD1 CASSRTGPEAFF TGTGCCAGCTCACGGACAGGGCCCGAAGCTTTCTTT
15 TRBJ2-3 TRBV4-1 - - CASSQAGPVTDTQYF TGCGCCAGCAGCCAGGCGGGCCCTGTCACAGATACGCAGTATTTT
14 TRBJ2-7 TRBV5-4 many TRBD1 CASSLGTGGGEQYF TGTGCCAGCAGCCTGGGGACAGGGGGTGGCGAGCAGTACTTC
17 TRBJ2-3 TRBV6-1 - TRBD2 CASSGQVAGPSTDTQYF TGTGCCAGCAGTGGACAAGTAGCGGGACCTAGCACAGATACGCAGTATTTT
12 TRBJ1-1 TRBV30 - - CAWSQQQPEAFF TGTGCCTGGAGTCAACAACAGCCTGAAGCTTTCTTT
14 TRBJ2-1 TRBV6-4 - - CASSVLAGSDEQFF TGTGCCAGCAGTGTACTAGCAGGTTCCGATGAGCAGTTCTTC
17 TRBJ2-5 TRBV19 - TRBD2 CASSTRGVASGQETQYF TGTGCCAGTAGTACCCGAGGTGTGGCTAGCGGACAAGAGACCCAGTACTTC
17 TRBJ2-2 TRBV4-3 - TRBD2 CASSQRLAGEGTGELFF TGCGCCAGCAGCCAAAGACTAGCGGGGGAGGGAACCGGGGAGCTGTTTTTT
16 TRBJ2-6 TRBV28 - TRBD1 CASSQGGSSGANVLTF TGTGCCAGCAGTCAAGGGGGCAGCTCTGGGGCCAACGTCCTGACTTTC